The clone carrying this TCR beta chain has more than one count but fewer than ten. Its cognate antigen is unknown. The second PCR ran about 6 to 12 cycles with a sample-barcoded 5' primer and J-beta primers. TCRdb re-derived calls from the 5' RACE reads in MiXCR, one entry per CDR3 protein. The data contain 540,000 or so distinct CDR3 sequences, around 50% of them singletons. The data stem from a study of blood T cells in healthy people across ages. Study background: Every two T cells gave about one barcoded beta molecule via template switching. Study results and limitations: Calculation of diversity from one million T cells yielded estimates considered to be underestimates. Getting older went along with TCR beta diversity per million T cells dropping roughly linearly.

Trimming took 4 bases from V and 1 from J, leaving 16 bases between them. CDR1 is DFQATT, CDR2 SNEGSKA, per germline (reference sequence). The CDR3 extends over 15 amino acids. In terms of origin and age, donors were healthy Caucasian individuals from Russia aged roughly 6 to 100. The sequence was collected from a man older than 75 in good health. The chain is built from TRBV20-1 and TRBJ1-1; a possible D gene is TRBD1 (5 bases). The sample was blood. This CDR3 reads CSATLLGHGNTEAFF. As DNA, the CDR3 is TGCAGTGCTACGCTATTGGGGCATGGGAACACTGAAGCTTTCTTT.